Below, one T cell receptor (beta chain) is given with its context. The count of this clone is one. The antigen it recognizes is unknown. Nothing much larger sits one base from this clone, and base qualities are not available. The trial excluded patients who had a history of autoimmune disease or were on systemic immunosuppression. In every dose cohort, peripheral blood was drawn for TCR sequencing at baseline, cycle 4 day 1, and cycle 7 day 1. Samples were obtained from an open-label, multicenter, first-in-human phase I dose-escalation trial of ivuxolimab. Adults with locally advanced or metastatic melanoma, renal cell carcinoma, hepatocellular carcinoma or head and neck squamous cell carcinoma were enrolled in the trial. Before TCR sequencing, CD4+ and CD8+ T cells were separately sorted from peripheral blood. The data are from a study of OX40 agonist ivuxolimab in advanced cancers. In terms of the full investigation: The costimulatory receptor OX40 (CD134) was targeted by ivuxolimab, a fully human IgG2 agonistic monoclonal antibody. Intravenous ivuxolimab was administered to patients every 2 weeks at six dose levels: 0.01, 0.1, 0.3, 1.5, 3 and 10 mg/kg. Among the roughly 52 dose-escalation patients, about 19 had hepatocellular carcinoma, roughly 15 melanoma, 9 renal cell carcinoma and 9 head and neck cancer. In the dose-escalation cohort, 82.7% of patients were male, and the mean age was around 60 years, with a range of about 23 to 80. Prior anti-PD-1, anti-PD-L1 or anti-CTLA-4 therapy was permitted, and checkpoint inhibitors had been received by roughly 42% of dose-escalation patients. Partial responses were achieved by three dose-escalation patients, of whom one had hepatocellular carcinoma and two had cutaneous melanoma. The purpose of peripheral TCRbeta sequencing was to test whether ivuxolimab changed TCR sequence diversity and led to clonal T-cell expansion. The paper covers the monotherapy dose-escalation part of the phase I ivuxolimab trial, which included N ≈ 50 patients. Overall results and qualifications from the work: After ivuxolimab, more expanded clones were found on average in CD8+ T cells than in CD4+ T cells. Low levels of normalized T-cell clonal expansion were also seen in some patients who did not respond. Partial responders in the 0.1-3.0 mg/kg groups had among the lowest normalized peripheral clonal expansion, especially among CD8+ T cells. Which antigens the clonally expanded peripheral T cells were specific for was not determined. At doses of 0.1 to 3.0 mg/kg, clonal expansion of both CD4+ and CD8+ blood T cells was observed from baseline to week 6.

From a lookup of the germline V gene, CDR1 and CDR2 are MDHEN and SYDVKM. V was cut back by 3 bases and J by 4 bases, leaving a gap of 13 bases between them. The CDR3 starts with the cysteine, ends with the phenylalanine, and has 15 residues. Solely the CDR3 DNA is kept, with 45 bases framed from the first base. Genomic DNA was extracted from sorted cells for sequencing of the TCRbeta CDR3 region. The immunoSEQ Assay was used to sequence the TCRbeta CDR3 regions. TCRdb mirrors the immuneACCESS table, restricted to in-frame sequences. Some clones are absent from its copies; in checked studies, under half trace to an unresolved V gene, and the reason for the others is unknown. The sample records about 50,000 clones, approximately 90% of which are singletons. The ten largest clones represent 5% to 7% of the sample.

The specimen comprised CD4+ or CD8+ T cells sorted from blood, sampled in a trial of the OX40 agonist ivuxolimab. The receptor chain draws on TRBV28 and TRBJ2-1, with no D gene named confidently. The source of this sequence is an adult with an advanced solid tumor such as melanoma, head and neck, liver or kidney cancer. The nucleotides read TGTGCCAGCAGTTTCCGGCCAGCCATTTACAATGAGCAGTTCTTC. Protein translation: CASSFRPAIYNEQFF.